This TCR beta chain was captured in a study of blood T cell repertoires in COVID-19. Study in general: Acute and convalescent COVID-19 specimens originated in the United States, Italy and Spain. The cDNA or gDNA used as material had been derived from T cells, B-cell-depleted T cells, or PBMCs.

Under the authors' procedure: Amplification from reference gene primers served as the basis for estimated nucleated cell counts. Data came from immunoSEQ multiplex PCR; TCRdb stores just in-frame clones and leaves some out. V and J calls plus clone size are reproduced from that table; the DNA served to infer D and trimming. The sample lists 150,000 to 200,000 clones, roughly 79% occurring once. There are 13 residues in the CDR3. Trimming cost V 2 bases and J 7 bases, with 12 bases left between them. Looked up from germline, CDR1 is MNHEY and CDR2 is SVGEGT. The source material was peripheral blood. V and J are TRBV6-2 or TRBV6-3 and TRBJ2-7, with D unresolved. The receptor was isolated from a woman between 70 and 85 years old with acute or convalescent COVID-19. CDR3 in DNA: TGTGCCAGCAGTTACAACCCTAGTGGGGAGCAGTACTTC. This codes for CASSYNPSGEQYF.